This T cell receptor beta chain was recorded in a study of blood T cell repertoires in COVID-19. As for the study in general: Whether acute or convalescent, the COVID-19 samples came from the United States, Italy and Spain. T cells, B-cell-depleted T cells, or PBMCs supplied cDNA or gDNA.

The authors' processing: The assay estimated nucleated cells by amplifying reference gene primers. The protocol was immunoSEQ multiplex PCR, while the TCRdb copy is restricted to in-frame clones and leaves out a portion. V and J calls and clone size come straight from that table; D and trimming were deduced from the DNA. This sample has under 200,000 clones; approximately 83% occur once, and the top ten carry roughly 1.4%. Sequences were obtained from peripheral blood. The receptor comes from a human donor in a cohort sampled during active COVID-19.

The DNA for the CDR3 is TGTGCCAGCAGCTTGGCCGGACAGGGTCCGAACATTCAGTACTTC. This translates into CASSLAGQGPNIQYF. This rearrangement joins TRBV5-4 to TRBJ2-4; 8 positions agree with TRBD1. Germline-derived CDR1 and CDR2 are SGHNT and YYREEE (reference sequence). After removal of 0 bases from V and 7 bases from J, the junction contained 6 bases not matched to a gene. This CDR3 is 15 amino acids long. The whole variable domain, remainder taken from reference TRBV5-4 and TRBJ2-4, is ETGVTQSPTHLIKTRGQQVTLRCSSQSGHNTVSWYQQALGQGPQFIFQYYREEENGRGNFPPRFSGLQFPNYSSELNVNALELDDSALYLCASSLAGQGPNIQYFGAGTRLSVL.